These 18 T cell receptor beta chains originate from one sample sequenced in a study of OX40 agonist ivuxolimab in advanced cancers. Using immunoSEQ multiplex PCR, the repertoire was profiled, and TCRdb retains in-frame clones only, with some absent. The profile shows some 50,000 clones, 88% of them singletons. The sequencing used CD4+ or CD8+ T cells sorted from blood, collected in a trial of the OX40 agonist ivuxolimab. The receptors originated from an adult with an advanced solid tumor such as melanoma, head and neck, liver or kidney cancer.

The chain combines TRBV5-1 with TRBJ2-7, with D possibly being TRBD1 (5 bases). Germline values: CDR1 SGHRS, CDR2 YFSETQ. Trimming took 0 bases from V and 3 from J, leaving 13 bases between them. The CDR3 length is 15 residues. As DNA, the CDR3 is TGCGCCAGCAGCTTGGGGGCAGGGTCGAGCTACGAGCAGTACTTC. It yields the protein CASSLGAGSSYEQYF. Supplemented by reference TRBV5-1 and TRBJ2-7, the full variable domain reads KAGVTQTPRYLIKTRGQQVTLSCSPISGHRSVSWYQQTPGQGLQFLFEYFSETQRNKGNFPGRFSGRQFSNSRSEMNVSTLELGDSALYLCASSLGAGSSYEQYFGPGTRLTVT.

The gene calls are TRBV21-1 and TRBJ2-7; the table's D call TRBD2 went unverified against the DNA. TRBV21-1 is tagged as a pseudogene. There are 16 residues in the CDR3. In DNA, the CDR3 is TGTGCCAGCAGCAAAGGGGCTAGCGGGAGTATCCACGAGCAGTACTTC. Its translation: CASSKGASGSIHEQYF.

This clone has just a few counts. This chain uses TRBV14 with TRBJ1-2, with D hard to call. The V gene's germline CDR1 is SGHDN and CDR2 FVKESK. V dropped 4 bases and J dropped 4 bases, with 10 bases sitting between them. The CDR3 runs to 13 residues. This CDR3 is CASSPSPGYGYTF. CDR3 nucleotides: TGTGCCAGCAGCCCCTCTCCGGGCTATGGCTACACCTTC.

The chain combines TRBV30 with TRBJ1-2; D is unclear. This CDR3 has 11 amino acids. The V gene lost 3 bases and the J gene lost 6 bases, with 8 bases spanning the gap. Germline CDR1 reads GTSNPN; CDR2 reads SVGIG (reference sequence). The CDR3 region has the DNA TGTGCCTGGAGACCCCGGGATGGCTACACCTTC. Amino acid sequence: CAWRPRDGYTF.

The genes are TRBV6-6 and TRBJ2-3; 8 positions match TRBD1. Germline V CDR1 and CDR2: MNHNY, SVGAGI (reference sequence). The CDR3 is 16 amino acids. The junction had 4 bases not matched to a gene; V was cut back by 1 base and J by 1 base. The CDR3 sequence is CASSYYQDRGTDTQYF. CDR3 coding DNA: TGTGCCAGCAGTTACTATCAGGACAGGGGCACAGATACGCAGTATTTT.

The J gene is TRBJ1-2, the V gene TRBV5-6; the match to TRBD1 covers 8 bases. CDR3 length equals 17 residues. J was trimmed by 2 bases and V by 2 bases; bases with no gene match: 11. The germline gives CDR1 SGHDT, CDR2 YYEEEE. CDR3 sequence (DNA): TGTGCCAGCAGCTTAGAACACCGGGACAGGACGAACTATGGCTACACCTTC. It specifies CASSLEHRDRTNYGYTF.

This chain joins TRBV4-3 and TRBJ1-5; 10 nucleotides agree with TRBD1. Germline V CDR1 and CDR2: LGHNA, YSLEER. This CDR3 comprises 16 residues. V was pared by 1 base and J by 4 bases, with 4 bases of the junction left unmatched. CDR3 DNA: TGCGCCAGCAGCCAAGTTTCGGGACAGGGGAATCAGCCCCAGCATTTT. Its translation: CASSQVSGQGNQPQHF.

The CDR3 spells CASSYGTGIGSYEQYF. The CDR3 coding sequence is TGTGCCAGCAGTTACGGGACAGGGATCGGCTCCTACGAGCAGTACTTC. The chain employs TRBV6-6 and TRBJ2-7, with 9 bases fitting TRBD1. Germline assignment: CDR1 MNHNY and CDR2 SVGAGI (reference sequence). Trimming removed 2 bases from V and 0 bases from J; junction bases left unmatched: 5. The CDR3 runs to 16 residues.

The chain couples TRBV29-1 to TRBJ2-3, with 11 bases that match TRBD2. CDR1 and CDR2 from the germline V gene are SQVTM and ANQGSEA. The CDR3 consists of 14 residues. The junction had 6 bases not matched to a gene; V was cut back by 7 bases and J by 3 bases. CDR3 loop: CSGNSGGATDTQYF. CDR3 nucleotides: TGCAGCGGGAATAGCGGGGGGGCAACAGATACGCAGTATTTT.

This chain connects TRBV19 to TRBJ2-1; 10 nucleotides agree with TRBD2. Germline loops: CDR1 LNHDA, CDR2 SQIVND (reference sequence). The CDR3 is made up of 17 amino acids. The V gene end was trimmed by 5 bases and the J gene end by 5 bases; junction bases not matched to a gene: 12. The CDR3 is CASSSRGVAGGHNEQFF. The CDR3, as DNA: TGTGCCAGTAGTTCCAGGGGCGTAGCGGGGGGTCACAATGAGCAGTTCTTC.

V is TRBV10-3 and J is TRBJ2-7; D not certain. The length of the CDR3 is 12 residues. The germline gives CDR1 ENHRY, CDR2 SYGVKD. The V and J ends lost 2 bases and 3 bases respectively, with 5 bases between them. The CDR3 sequence: CAISEGSYEQYF. The CDR3, as DNA: TGTGCCATCAGTGAGGGCAGCTACGAGCAGTACTTC.

The CDR3 bases are TGCGCCAGCAGCTTGGAATCAAATACGGCTTACGAGCAGTACTTC. It specifies CASSLESNTAYEQYF. V and J are TRBV5-1 and TRBJ2-7; D is unclear. V was shortened by 0 bases and J by 4 bases, with 14 bases between the two germline ends. This CDR3 contains 15 residues. The V gene's germline CDR1 is SGHRS and CDR2 YFSETQ.

This clone has a handful of counts. This chain connects TRBV6-4 to TRBJ2-4; tentatively, D is TRBD1 (6 bases). This CDR3 has 19 amino acids. Germline V gene lookup returns CDR1 MRHNA and CDR2 SNTAGT. Trimming cost V 6 bases and J 0 bases, with 24 bases left between them. This chain's CDR3 is CASSQYPLGQTIAKNIQYF. Here the CDR3 DNA reads TGTGCCAGCAGCCAATACCCCCTAGGACAGACAATAGCCAAAAACATTCAGTACTTC.

The rearrangement uses TRBV5-1 and TRBJ2-3, with TRBD1 as a possible D gene (6 bases). V was pared by 6 bases and J by 1 base, with 12 bases between. Germline lookup yields CDR1 SGHRS and CDR2 YFSETQ. This CDR3 has 14 residues. This chain's CDR3 is CASNRDEGTDTQYF. The CDR3, as DNA: TGCGCCAGCAACAGGGATGAGGGCACAGATACGCAGTATTTT.

The rearrangement links TRBV6-5 to TRBJ1-3; TRBD1 matches 7 bases. CDR1 is MNHEY, CDR2 SVGAGI, per germline. Losses at the gene ends were 4 bases for V and 0 bases for J; bases not matched to a gene: 6. This CDR3 region has 16 residues. The CDR3 reads CASSSGQATSGNTIYF. The CDR3 coding sequence is TGTGCCAGCAGTTCTGGACAGGCGACCTCTGGAAACACCATATATTTT.

V is TRBV18 and J is TRBJ2-5; TRBD1 matches at 7 bases. Losses at the gene ends were 10 bases for V and 3 bases for J; bases not matched to a gene: 11. This CDR3 contains 14 residues. Germline CDR1 and CDR2: KGHSH and LQKENI. This CDR3 is CATVARGPEETQYF. CDR3 nucleotides: TGTGCCACCGTTGCGAGGGGGCCAGAAGAGACCCAGTACTTC.

The rearrangement joins TRBV5-6 to TRBJ2-3; 15 bases line up with TRBD2. The CDR3 spans 16 residues. With V trimmed by 2 bases and J by 6 bases, 4 bases remained unmatched. Germline values: CDR1 SGHDT, CDR2 YYEEEE. CDR3: CASSFDGTSGRDTQYF. Here the CDR3 DNA reads TGTGCCAGCAGCTTTGACGGGACTAGCGGGAGGGATACGCAGTATTTT.

V usage is TRBV4-1 and J usage is TRBJ2-7; 9 bases fit TRBD1. Trimming removed 5 bases from V and 1 base from J; junction bases left unmatched: 6. Germline CDR1 MGHRA, CDR2 YSYEKL. The CDR3 runs to 15 residues. CDR3 in amino acids: CASSVTGGESYEQYF. In nucleotides, the CDR3 is TGCGCCAGCAGCGTAACAGGGGGCGAATCCTACGAGCAGTACTTC.